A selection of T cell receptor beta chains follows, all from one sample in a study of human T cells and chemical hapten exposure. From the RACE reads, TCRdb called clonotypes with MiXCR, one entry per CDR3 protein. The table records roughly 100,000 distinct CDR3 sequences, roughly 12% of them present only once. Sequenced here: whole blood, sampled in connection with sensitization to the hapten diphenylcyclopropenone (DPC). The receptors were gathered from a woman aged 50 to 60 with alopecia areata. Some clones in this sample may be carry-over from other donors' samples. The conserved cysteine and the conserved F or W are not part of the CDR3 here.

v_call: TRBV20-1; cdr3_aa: SARGFEGDVNGYT
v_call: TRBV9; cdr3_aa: ASSVDRGNIGEQY
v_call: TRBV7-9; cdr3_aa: ASSPVGRGQINEKLF
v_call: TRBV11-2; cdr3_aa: ASSRPSQGGNYGYT
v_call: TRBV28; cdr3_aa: ASSQMWEQY
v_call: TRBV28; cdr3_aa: ASSPDRLPPLH
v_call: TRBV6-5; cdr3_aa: ASSYSGRGYYNEQF
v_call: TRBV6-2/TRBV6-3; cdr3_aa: ASKAGPTYEQY
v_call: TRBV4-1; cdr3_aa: ASSQGSGGRYNEQF
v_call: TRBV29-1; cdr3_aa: SARGLALETQY
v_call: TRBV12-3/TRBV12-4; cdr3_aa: ASSFERGVHNEQF
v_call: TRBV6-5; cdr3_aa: ASSYSSGRTGELF
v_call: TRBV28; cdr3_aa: ASSSHRGPTDTGELF
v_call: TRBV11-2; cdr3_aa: ASSSSIRSYNEQF
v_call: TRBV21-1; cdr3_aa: ASSNSGGPKTGRSSYEQY
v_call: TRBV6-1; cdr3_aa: ASLAEPYEQY
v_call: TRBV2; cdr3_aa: ASRVGQSLNTEAF
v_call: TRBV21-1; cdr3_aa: ASSTRPGQKNQPQH
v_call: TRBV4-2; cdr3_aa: ASSQDRTQETQY
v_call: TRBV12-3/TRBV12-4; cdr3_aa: ASILQTSRGDTQY
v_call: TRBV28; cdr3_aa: ASSLRGYRGRDKNIQY
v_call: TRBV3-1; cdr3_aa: ASSLDRERTQY
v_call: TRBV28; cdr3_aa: ASSRPRDTKSIGYT
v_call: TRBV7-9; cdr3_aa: ASSLLSVSTDTQY
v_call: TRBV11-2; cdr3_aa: ASSYSTGSGNTIY
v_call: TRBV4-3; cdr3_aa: ASSQEGIPGTDTQY
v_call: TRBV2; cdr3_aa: ASSVEGGPQETQY
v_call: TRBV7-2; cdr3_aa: ASSPKRGEGLRVEQF
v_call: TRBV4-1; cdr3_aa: ASSQGDRVEGYT
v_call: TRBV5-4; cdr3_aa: ASSSYQGGATTDTQY
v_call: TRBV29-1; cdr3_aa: SVAQGRINYGYT
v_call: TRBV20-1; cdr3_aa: SATDFGKNYGYT
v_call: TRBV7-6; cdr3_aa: ASSLDRQGYGKNIQY
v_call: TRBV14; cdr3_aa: ASSPSFPETQY
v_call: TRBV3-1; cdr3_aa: ASSQDSSAGGGYEQY
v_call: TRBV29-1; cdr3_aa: SVGTSGGAGTDTQY
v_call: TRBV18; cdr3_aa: ASSPLGGDYSNQPQH